This paragraph covers one T cell receptor beta chain sequence. This sample was included in a study of blood T cell repertoires in COVID-19. Across the whole study: The United States, Italy and Spain supplied acute and convalescent COVID-19 samples. In each case, the material was cDNA or gDNA derived from T cells, B-cell-depleted T cells, or PBMCs.

With V trimmed by 0 bases and J by 7 bases, 3 bases remained unmatched. This CDR3 spans 15 amino acids. Germline assignment: CDR1 LGHNA and CDR2 YSLEER. Per the original data handling: Reference gene primer amplification in the assay estimated nucleated cell counts. Measured with immunoSEQ multiplex PCR; TCRdb has only the in-frame clones, and not every one. V and J calls and clone size follow that table, whereas D and trimming were derived from the DNA. The sample lists roughly 250,000 clones, around nine tenths occurring once. The sample was peripheral blood. The source of this sequence is a man aged 40-49 years who had recovered from COVID-19. The rearrangement uses TRBV4-3 and TRBJ2-1; TRBD2 matches 10 bases. The DNA of the CDR3 is TGCGCCAGCAGCCAAGAGCTAGCGGGAGTTAATGAGCAGTTCTTC. Protein product: CASSQELAGVNEQFF.